By share, the clone carrying this T cell receptor (beta chain) counts as medium-sized. Its antigen is unknown. Treatment reported: approximately 11-day PBMC culture with coronavirus spike peptide pools or control peptides (ViraFEST assay). An unexposed donor provided the CD4+ T cells, which were collected before the COVID-19 pandemic (2011-2018). With fresh IL-2 medium, half the medium was replaced on days 3 and 7. CD4+ T cells that had been cultured provided DNA sequenced with the Oncomine TCR Beta short-read assay. TCRdb analysed the PCR reads with MiXCR anew, one entry per CDR3 protein. In the table there are 2,500 or so distinct CDR3 sequences, around a sixth of which are singletons. V was cut by 9 bases and J by 5 bases, with 10 bases left in between. This CDR3 region has 11 residues. Germline CDR1 SGHTA, CDR2 FQGNSA. This sample is drawn from a study of vaccination and CD4 T cells after COVID-19. Overall study: Overlapping spike pools from SARS-CoV-2 and HCoV-NL63, HCoV-OC43 and HCoV-229E served as culture stimuli. Findings and limits, study-wide: A nonsignificant rise from approximately 21 to 38 was seen in the median number of SARS-CoV-2-reactive clonotypes.

The sample consisted of CD4+ T cells from blood, cultured in vitro. This TCR derives from a human donor in good health. This chain connects TRBV7-2 to TRBJ2-5, with D perhaps matching TRBD1 (6 bases). The CDR3 is CASKRGETQYF. The CDR3 nucleotides are TGTGCCAGTAAGAGGGGGGAGACCCAGTACTTC.